Listed below are T cell receptor beta chains from one sample, sequenced in a study of vaccination effects on CD4 cells after COVID-19. These TCRs are of unknown antigen specificity. Here immunoSEQ multiplex PCR was the method, and the copy in TCRdb shows in-frame clones only, minus some. The sample has about 31,000 clones, about two thirds seen once. The material sequenced was CD4+ T cells from PBMCs cultured with SARS-CoV-2 spike peptides, taken after COVID-19 vaccination. These receptors all come from a human donor who received a COVID-19 vaccine. Each CDR3 is given with its conserved first and last residue. A D gene is named only where the DNA matches it firmly. Size is stated for part of the rows, as once, few or many counts, or as a class when the clone is expanded.

cdr3_aa	cdr3_nt	d_call	clone_size	j_call	v_call
CASSFGQRGYGYTF	TGTGCCAGTAGCTTCGGACAGAGAGGCTATGGCTACACCTTC	.	once	TRBJ1-2	TRBV19
CASSYSSGTGRGYTF	TGTGCCAGCAGTTACTCGAGTGGGACGGGGCGCGGCTACACCTTC	.	.	TRBJ1-2	TRBV6-5
CASSFFGTSGRNEQFF	TGTGCCAGCAGTTTCTTTGGGACTAGCGGAAGAAATGAGCAGTTCTTC	TRBD2	.	TRBJ2-1	TRBV27
CAWSFQGAGGYTF	TGTGCCTGGAGTTTTCAGGGGGCAGGCGGCTACACCTTC	TRBD1	.	TRBJ1-2	TRBV30
CASSLGTASYNEQFF	TGTGCCAGCTCACTGGGGACAGCTTCCTACAATGAGCAGTTCTTC	TRBD1	few	TRBJ2-1	TRBV18
CASSISLAGGGDTQYF	TGTGCCAGTAGTATATCCTTAGCGGGAGGGGGAGATACGCAGTATTTT	TRBD2	.	TRBJ2-3	TRBV19
CASSHVGLAGGLVVNEQFF	TGCGCCAGCAGCCATGTAGGACTAGCGGGGGGGCTTGTGGTCAATGAGCAGTTCTTC	TRBD2	.	TRBJ2-1	TRBV4-1
CASSQGQGRISEAFF	TGTGCCAGCAGCCAAGGTCAGGGGCGGATCTCAGAAGCTTTCTTT	.	.	TRBJ1-1	TRBV3-1/TRBV3-2
CASISGSNTGELFF	TGTGCCAGCATCTCCGGCTCGAACACCGGGGAGCTGTTTTTT	.	.	TRBJ2-2	TRBV7-9
CASSPNSLNYGYTF	TGTGCCAGCAGTCCTAACAGTTTAAACTATGGCTACACCTTC	.	.	TRBJ1-2	TRBV6-4
CASSSSTSSVDTQYF	TGTGCCAGCAGTTCCTCGACTAGCTCGGTAGATACGCAGTATTTT	TRBD2	.	TRBJ2-3	TRBV7-9
CASSGGSGGYDGYTF	TGTGCCAGCAGTGGGGGTTCAGGGGGATATGATGGCTACACCTTC	TRBD1	.	TRBJ1-2	TRBV6-4
CAISESILGLSGNTIYF	TGTGCCATCAGTGAGTCGATCTTAGGTCTCTCTGGAAACACCATATATTTT	.	.	TRBJ1-3	TRBV10-3
CASSLGGGRRNNEQFF	TGTGCCAGCAGCTTAGGTGGCGGGAGGCGGAATAATGAGCAGTTCTTC	TRBD2	.	TRBJ2-1	TRBV7-6
CASSFSGIEKLFF	TGTGCCAGCAGCTTCAGTGGAATTGAAAAACTGTTTTTT	.	few	TRBJ1-4	TRBV6-2/TRBV6-3
CSADPGAGNTIYF	TGCAGCGCGGACCCTGGGGCTGGAAACACCATATATTTT	.	few	TRBJ1-3	TRBV29-1
CASRGDLNSYEQYF	TGTGCCAGCAGGGGGGACTTAAACTCCTACGAGCAGTACTTC	.	many	TRBJ2-7	TRBV6-5
CSASLFRDTEAFF	TGCAGTGCTAGTCTGTTTAGGGACACTGAAGCTTTCTTT	.	.	TRBJ1-1	TRBV20-1
CAWRGQQGLRYSVTEAFF	TGTGCCTGGCGCGGGCAACAGGGGTTAAGGTACTCTGTCACTGAAGCTTTCTTT	TRBD1	few	TRBJ1-1	TRBV30
CASSHYGTTQGDTQYF	TGCGCCAGCAGCCATTACGGGACTACTCAGGGCGATACGCAGTATTTT	TRBD2	.	TRBJ2-3	TRBV4-1
CASSIGSGEGETQYF	TGTGCCAGTAGTATAGGGTCGGGAGAGGGGGAGACCCAGTACTTC	.	.	TRBJ2-5	TRBV19
CASSQDGVTAFF	TGTGCCAGCAGCCAAGATGGGGTGACAGCTTTCTTT	.	few	TRBJ1-1	TRBV3-1/TRBV3-2
CASSAGNTEAFF	TGTGCCAGCAGTGCCGGGAACACTGAAGCTTTCTTT	.	.	TRBJ1-1	TRBV2
CASSHPLTSGRGEQYF	TGTGCCAGCAGCCACCCGCTGACTAGCGGGAGGGGAGAGCAGTACTTC	TRBD2	.	TRBJ2-7	TRBV4-2
CASSLTDTQYF	TGTGCCAGCAGCTTAACAGATACGCAGTATTTT	.	once	TRBJ2-3	TRBV7-2
CASSLAGRVDEKLFF	TGCGCCAGCAGCTTGGCGGGCAGGGTTGATGAAAAACTGTTTTTT	.	.	TRBJ1-4	TRBV5-1
CATSPPQGNTEAFF	TGTGCCACCAGCCCCCCCCAGGGGAACACTGAAGCTTTCTTT	.	few	TRBJ1-1	TRBV15
CASSPAGGNEQYF	TGTGCCAGCTCACCAGCAGGGGGCAACGAGCAGTACTTC	TRBD1	.	TRBJ2-7	TRBV18
CASKPHLSSGNTIYF	TGTGCCAGCAAGCCACACCTCAGCTCTGGAAACACCATATATTTT	.	once	TRBJ1-3	TRBV7-9
CASSLGGQDFYGYTF	TGTGCCAGCAGTTTGGGTGGACAGGATTTTTATGGCTACACCTTC	TRBD1	.	TRBJ1-2	TRBV28
CASSLSTQARGSPLHF	TGTGCCAGCAGCTTATCCACACAGGCTAGGGGATCACCCCTCCACTTT	.	.	TRBJ1-6	TRBV11-2
CASIRAAAQGGTDTQYF	TGTGCCAGCATCCGGGCGGCGGCCCAAGGCGGCACAGATACGCAGTATTTT	.	.	TRBJ2-3	TRBV2
CAWSVRGLRSAEAFF	TGTGCCTGGAGTGTACGAGGACTCAGGTCCGCTGAAGCTTTCTTT	.	few	TRBJ1-1	TRBV30
CASSLDVSDTQYF	TGTGCCAGCAGCTTGGACGTGTCAGATACGCAGTATTTT	.	.	TRBJ2-3	TRBV12-3/TRBV12-4
CASSMDSVMSPLHF	TGTGCCAGCAGCATGGACAGCGTTATGTCACCCCTCCACTTT	.	.	TRBJ1-6	TRBV7-9
CSAQKYEQFF	TGCAGTGCGCAGAAGTATGAGCAGTTCTTC	.	few	TRBJ2-1	TRBV20-1
CASSLRLEGWGDNEQFF	TGCGCCAGCAGCTTGAGGTTGGAGGGTTGGGGAGACAATGAGCAGTTCTTC	.	.	TRBJ2-1	TRBV5-1
CASSRDRVISPLHF	TGCGCCAGCAGCCGGGACAGGGTTATCTCACCCCTCCACTTT	TRBD1	few	TRBJ1-6	TRBV5-1
CSASVVYEQYF	TGCAGTGCTAGTGTGGTCTACGAGCAGTACTTC	.	.	TRBJ2-7	TRBV20-1
CATSGRGDNYEQYF	TGTGCCACCAGTGGCAGGGGGGATAACTACGAGCAGTACTTC	.	.	TRBJ2-7	TRBV24-1
CASSSGLLGFLNTDTQYF	TGTGCCAGCAGCTCCGGGCTGCTGGGGTTTCTCAACACAGATACGCAGTATTTT	.	.	TRBJ2-3	TRBV5-4
CASSQEVLLAGSTDTQYF	TGCGCCAGCAGCCAAGAAGTCCTACTAGCGGGCAGCACAGATACGCAGTATTTT	TRBD2	.	TRBJ2-3	TRBV4-1
CASSIGRTEAFF	TGTGCCAGTAGTATCGGGCGGACTGAAGCTTTCTTT	.	.	TRBJ1-1	TRBV19
CASSPGTGSYEQYF	TGCGCCAGCAGTCCCGGGACAGGGTCCTACGAGCAGTACTTC	TRBD1	.	TRBJ2-7	TRBV5-1
CATSDPGTGTGTDTQYF	TGTGCCACCAGTGACCCCGGGACAGGGACTGGCACAGATACGCAGTATTTT	TRBD1	.	TRBJ2-3	TRBV24-1
CASSLTRSIQYF	TGTGCCAGCAGCCTAACTAGGAGCATTCAGTACTTC	.	.	TRBJ2-4	TRBV12-3/TRBV12-4